This TCR beta chain was obtained from a study of cytomegalovirus exposure and HLA in healthy donors. This PCR relied on a set of 60 Vbeta primers and 13 Jbeta primers. Repertoires were generated with immunoSEQ multiplex PCR, while TCRdb's copy carries only in-frame clones and drops some. The sample lists 97,000 or so clones; roughly 80% were seen once. Points from the study as a whole: Rarity characterized most TCR sequences, yet some public TCRs appeared in many donors. According to reports, the classifier identified cytomegalovirus status with high specificity and sensitivity. Being productive about 90% or about 30% of the time was typical of most TCR beta V segments in an earlier analysis. Analyses of presence/absence relied on an assumption of roughly uniform sequencing depth across donors.

Germline CDR1 SGHNT, CDR2 YYREEE (reference sequence). V was cut by 1 base and J by 0 bases, with 7 bases left in between. The CDR3 is 14 residues long. As for this clone: Its cognate antigen is unknown.

The material sequenced was PBMCs. This receptor was taken from a man aged 40-49 years in good health and CMV-seronegative. The chain carries TRBV5-4 and TRBJ1-1, with D possibly being TRBD1 (5 bases). The CDR3 spells CASSLRDLNTEAFF. The DNA for the CDR3 is TGTGCCAGCAGCTTGCGGGACTTGAACACTGAAGCTTTCTTT.